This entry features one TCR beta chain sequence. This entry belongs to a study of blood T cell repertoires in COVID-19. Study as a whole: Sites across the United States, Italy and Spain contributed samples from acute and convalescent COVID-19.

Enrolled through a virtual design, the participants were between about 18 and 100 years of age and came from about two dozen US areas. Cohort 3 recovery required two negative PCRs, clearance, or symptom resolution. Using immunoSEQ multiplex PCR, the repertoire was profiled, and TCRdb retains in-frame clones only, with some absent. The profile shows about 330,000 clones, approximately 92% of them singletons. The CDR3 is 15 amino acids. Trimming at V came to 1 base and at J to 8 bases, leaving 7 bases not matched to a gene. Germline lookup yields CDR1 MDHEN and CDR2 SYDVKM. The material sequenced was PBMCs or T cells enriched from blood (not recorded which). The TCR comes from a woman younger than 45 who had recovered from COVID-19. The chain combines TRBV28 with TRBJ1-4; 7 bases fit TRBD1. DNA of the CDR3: TGTGCCAGCAGTTTATCCTCCGCGGGACAGGAAAAACTGTTTTTT. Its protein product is CASSLSSAGQEKLFF.